The clone carrying this T cell receptor (beta chain) was recorded a few times. The sample originates from a study of cytomegalovirus exposure and HLA in healthy donors. Overall study: The study's early data release held about 80 million unique TCRs from HLA-typed donors.

Both 60 Vbeta primers and 13 Jbeta primers went into the PCR. The table came from immunoSEQ multiplex PCR; TCRdb's copy has only in-frame clones and leaves some out. The sample records roughly 280,000 clones, about 66% being singletons. The sequencing sample was made of PBMCs. The TCR comes from a female donor in good health and CMV-seronegative.

CDR3 amino acids: CASSGPTGTSTDTQYF. DNA for the CDR3: TGTGCCAGCAGTGGCCCGACAGGAACTAGCACAGATACGCAGTATTTT. The gene calls are TRBV27 and TRBJ2-3; TRBD1 is a possible D gene (6 bases). The CDR3 consists of 16 residues. V lost 5 bases and J lost 0, with 15 bases in between. Per germline, CDR1 MNHEY and CDR2 SMNVEV (reference sequence).